This T cell receptor beta chain is from a study of cytomegalovirus exposure and HLA in healthy donors. Broader study findings: Analysis performed later showed TCR beta chains linked to HLA being more clonally expanded than equally common others. The study designated roughly 160 TCR beta chains cytomegalovirus-associated.

PCR amplification relied on 60 Vbeta primers (plus 13 Jbeta primers). Assay used: immunoSEQ multiplex PCR; TCRdb lists only in-frame clones, some missing. This sample yields some 160,000 clones, of which around 73% are seen a single time; over 1.1% belongs to the top ten. A few counts support this clone. Its antigen is unidentified. The CDR3 has 14 residues. Germline V gives CDR1 MRHNA, CDR2 SNTAGT. The V end lost 6 bases, the J end lost 2 bases, and 11 bases lay between the germline ends. The specimen sequenced was PBMCs. The receptor was isolated from a male donor in good health and CMV-seronegative. The gene calls are TRBV6-4 and TRBJ1-5; D gene unclear. CDR3 loop: CASSPFAGNQPQHF. CDR3 nucleotide sequence: TGTGCCAGCAGCCCGTTCGCGGGCAATCAGCCCCAGCATTTT.